Listed below are T cell receptor beta chains from one sample, sequenced in a study of blood T cell repertoires in COVID-19. Libraries were prepared by immunoSEQ multiplex PCR; TCRdb keeps only in-frame clonotypes and omits some of them. The table has under 200,000 clones, roughly 81% seen once; the top ten hold around 8%. The sequencing input was peripheral blood. The receptors were sampled from an older woman with COVID-19, enrolled during active disease. Both conserved end residues are part of each CDR3. Each record gives: D gene, J gene, clone size, V gene, CDR3 DNA, CDR3 protein. The D gene is left open where the match is weak. Clone size, where shown, is once, few, many, or a class for clones that have expanded.

. TRBJ2-5 . TRBV18 TGTGCCAGCTCACCGGACAGTCTCCCTTCAGAGACCCAGTACTTC CASSPDSLPSETQYF
TRBD2 TRBJ2-3 once TRBV24-1 TGTGCCACCAGTGATTTGGTAGCGGGGGTGGGAGATACGCAGTATTTT CATSDLVAGVGDTQYF
TRBD1 TRBJ1-2 . TRBV7-3 TGTGCCAGCAGCCCTTCGACAGGGGGCAGCTATGGCTACACCTTC CASSPSTGGSYGYTF
. TRBJ1-3 few TRBV30 TGTGCCTGGAGACCAGGCGGGGGATCTGGAAACACCATATATTTT CAWRPGGGSGNTIYF
. TRBJ1-3 . TRBV15 TGTGCCACCAGCAGAGGACAGGCGGGAAACACCATATATTTT CATSRGQAGNTIYF
. TRBJ2-7 . TRBV11-3 TGTGCCAGCAGCCCGACCGCGGGCTCCCACGAGCAGTACTTC CASSPTAGSHEQYF
. TRBJ2-7 . TRBV7-6 TGTGCCAGCAGCTTAGGGAGAGGCTACGAGCAGTACTTC CASSLGRGYEQYF
TRBD1 TRBJ2-2 . TRBV5-1 TGCGCCAGCAGCTATTGGGACAGGGGCACCGGGGAGCTGTTTTTT CASSYWDRGTGELFF
. TRBJ1-1 . TRBV13 TGTGCCAGCAGCTTAGGGCGGAATCTAGCTTTCTTT CASSLGRNLAFF
TRBD1 TRBJ1-5 . TRBV5-1 TGCGCCAGCAGCCCGGACAGGAGAAATCAGCCCCAGCATTTT CASSPDRRNQPQHF
. TRBJ2-3 . TRBV25-1 TGTGCCAGCAGTGAATACCAGGGGTCAGGGAGTCGTAGAGATACGCAGTATTTT CASSEYQGSGSRRDTQYF
TRBD2 TRBJ2-2 . TRBV6-5 TGTGCCAGCAGCGGACTAGCGGGGGCGGCCGGGGAGCTGTTTTTT CASSGLAGAAGELFF
. TRBJ1-1 . TRBV6-5 TGTGCCACGCAACCCGGGAGCGGTACTGAAGCTTTCTTT CATQPGSGTEAFF
. TRBJ2-7 . TRBV18 TGTGCCAGCTCACCACAAGGACAGTTTTACGAGCAGTACTTC CASSPQGQFYEQYF
TRBD2 TRBJ2-1 . TRBV6-1 TGTGCCAGCAGGGAGCGGGGCCCCGTAAATGAGCAGTTCTTC CASRERGPVNEQFF
. TRBJ1-5 . TRBV7-2 TGTGCCAGCAGCCGACAGAGCAATCAGCCCCAGCATTTT CASSRQSNQPQHF
TRBD1 TRBJ1-3 . TRBV27 TGTGCCAGCAGCGGGACAGGGGCAGGAAACACCATATATTTT CASSGTGAGNTIYF
TRBD1 TRBJ1-1 . TRBV4-1 TGCGCCAGCAGCCCCATACAGGGGCCTGGGTACACTGAAGCTTTCTTT CASSPIQGPGYTEAFF
. TRBJ1-5 . TRBV27 TGTGCCAGCAGTTTAGGCAGCGGTCAGCCCCAGCATTTT CASSLGSGQPQHF
. TRBJ2-3 . TRBV5-5 TGTGCCAGCAGCCTGGCGGGGAACACAGATACGCAGTATTTT CASSLAGNTDTQYF
. TRBJ1-1 . TRBV18 TGTGCCAGCTCACCCGGGTTAAACACTGAAGCTTTCTTT CASSPGLNTEAFF
. TRBJ1-1 . TRBV18 TGTGCCAGCTCACCACCGATGGGGGGGGGCACTGAAGCTTTCTTT CASSPPMGGGTEAFF
TRBD1 TRBJ1-5 . TRBV27 TGTGCCAGCAGCTTTCTTGGGGGACAGGATAATCAGCCCCAGCATTTT CASSFLGGQDNQPQHF
TRBD2 TRBJ2-3 . TRBV5-6 TGTGCCAGCTCCTCTAGCGGGAGTGTGACAGATACGCAGTATTTT CASSSSGSVTDTQYF
TRBD1 TRBJ1-5 once TRBV27 TGTGCCAGCAGTTTTGGGGGACAGGGACATCAGCCCCAGCATTTT CASSFGGQGHQPQHF
TRBD1 TRBJ2-1 . TRBV5-1 TGCGCCAGCAGCTTGGAGCCGCAGGGGGCAGGTAATGAGCAGTTCTTC CASSLEPQGAGNEQFF
. TRBJ1-3 . TRBV12-3/TRBV12-4 TGTGCCAGCAGTTATAGCTCTGGAAACACCATATATTTT CASSYSSGNTIYF